Presented here are 23 T cell receptor beta chains from one specimen sequenced in a study of blood T cells in healthy people across ages. Combining a sample-barcoded 5' primer with a J-beta primer mix, a second PCR ran for roughly 6 to 11 cycles. Each CDR3 protein gets one entry after TCRdb re-called the 5' RACE reads with MiXCR. This table has more than 900,000 distinct CDR3 sequences, 25% to 35% appearing once. The sample also formed part of further work on T cells of mothers and their children.

The material sequenced was blood. The source is a woman aged 40 to 49 in good health.

V and J are TRBV10-3 and TRBJ2-5; 13 bases map to TRBD2. Germline V gene data show CDR1 as ENHRY and CDR2 as SYGVKD. V gave up 6 bases and J gave up 11 bases; unmatched junction bases: 15. CDR3 size: 16 residues. This CDR3 is CAIRTSGGYGYIEQYF. For the CDR3, the DNA is TGTGCCATCAGGACTAGCGGGGGGTATGGCTACATTGAGCAGTACTTC.

V gene TRBV12-3 or TRBV12-4 combines with J gene TRBJ2-7; weak D call: TRBD1 (6 bases). This CDR3 is built from 13 residues. V was clipped by 6 bases and J by 2 bases, with 11 bases between them. The CDR3 DNA reads TGTGCCAGCAGGGGACAAAGAACCTACGAGCAGTACTTC. It codes for CASRGQRTYEQYF.

The chain's CDR3 is CASSQDGGDGYTF. CDR3 nucleotides: TGTGCCAGCAGCCAAGATGGTGGGGATGGCTACACCTTC. The chain uses TRBV14 and TRBJ1-2; no firm D call. V shed 0 bases and J shed 6 bases, with 8 bases lying between them. There are 13 residues in the CDR3. Germline V lookup: CDR1 SGHDN, CDR2 FVKESK. The whole variable domain, remainder taken from reference TRBV14 and TRBJ1-2, is EAGVTQFPSHSVIEKGQTVTLRCDPISGHDNLYWYRRVMGKEIKFLLHFVKESKQDESGMPNNRFLAERTGGTYSTLKVQPAELEDSGVYFCASSQDGGDGYTFGSGTRLTVV.

This clonotype has at least ten counts. The CDR3 coding sequence is TGTGCCAGCAGTTCGGCACGTAGAATCAACTATGGCTACACCTTC. This encodes CASSSARRINYGYTF. The V and J genes are TRBV27 and TRBJ1-2; no firm D call. This CDR3 contains 15 residues. Trimming left V 4 bases short and J 2 bases short, with 14 bases between. Per the germline V gene, CDR1 is MNHEY and CDR2 is SMNVEV (reference sequence).

The V gene is TRBV7-3, the J gene TRBJ2-1, with a tentative D call TRBD1 (7 bases). Trimming removed 0 bases at V and 9 bases at J, with 12 bases between. Germline CDR1 reads SGHTA; CDR2 reads FQGTGA. The CDR3 is 14 amino acids. The CDR3 is CASSLTAGGREQFF. DNA for the CDR3: TGTGCCAGCAGCTTAACAGCAGGGGGGCGTGAGCAGTTCTTC.

This clonotype was seen a handful of times. The J gene is TRBJ2-2, the V gene TRBV20-1, with TRBD1 matching over 7 bases. The trim removed 0 bases at V and 4 bases at J, leaving 8 bases unmatched. Per the germline V gene, CDR1 is DFQATT and CDR2 is SNEGSKA (reference sequence). The CDR3 runs 16 residues. The CDR3 DNA follows: TGCAGTGCTAGAGATGTTACCGGGACAGCCACCGGGGAGCTGTTTTTT. Encoded protein: CSARDVTGTATGELFF.

This clonotype was recorded at least ten times. The chain carries TRBV11-2 and TRBJ2-5; 11 positions match TRBD2. CDR3 size: 21 residues. V lost 6 bases, J lost 1 base, and 22 bases stayed unmatched. Per germline, CDR1 SGHAT and CDR2 FQNNGV. This CDR3 is CASSVKWTETSGEFGQETQYF. CDR3 sequence (DNA): TGTGCCAGCAGTGTAAAATGGACCGAGACTAGCGGGGAATTTGGCCAAGAGACCCAGTACTTC.

The chain uses TRBV11-2 and TRBJ1-6; 8 bases agree with TRBD1. The V gene end was trimmed by 5 bases and the J gene end by 3 bases; junction bases not matched to a gene: 9. The CDR3 sequence is 17 residues long. Germline V gene lookup returns CDR1 SGHAT and CDR2 FQNNGV. DNA of the CDR3: TGTGCCAGCAGCCTTACCGGGACAGGTTTCTATAATTCACCCCTCCACTTT. Amino acid sequence: CASSLTGTGFYNSPLHF.

This clonotype was seen many times. The chain has TRBV20-1 and TRBJ1-2, with D possibly matching TRBD1 (5 bases). V lost 1 base and J lost 8, with 17 bases in between. Germline assignment: CDR1 DFQATT and CDR2 SNEGSKA (reference sequence). This CDR3 contains 14 residues. The CDR3 nucleotides read TGCAGTGCTAGAGCCCTGGACACCGGGGCCGGCTACACCTTC. Translating it yields CSARALDTGAGYTF.

In this sample, this clonotype turned up a few times. CDR3 loop: CASTLLGETGELFF. CDR3 DNA: TGTGCCAGTACCCTCCTCGGGGAAACCGGGGAGCTGTTTTTT. The V call is TRBV19, the J call TRBJ2-2; possible D gene TRBD2, 5 bases. The CDR3 loop spans 14 amino acids. Germline values: CDR1 LNHDA, CDR2 SQIVND (reference sequence). Trimming removed 7 bases from V and 5 bases from J, with 14 bases in between. Using reference TRBV19 and TRBJ2-2 for the parts outside the CDR3, the full variable domain is DGGITQSPKYLFRKEGQNVTLSCEQNLNHDAMYWYRQDPGQGLRLIYYSQIVNDFQKGDIAEGYSVSREKKESFPLTVTSAQKNPTAFYLCASTLLGETGELFFGEGSRLTVL.

Written as DNA, the CDR3 is TGTGCCATCAAGCTGGGGGACCAAGAGACCCAGTACTTC. This encodes CAIKLGDQETQYF. J is TRBJ2-4 and V is TRBV10-3, with D perhaps assigned TRBD1 or TRBD2 (5 bases each). The J call may be incorrect, as the DNA end agrees better with TRBJ2-5. The CDR3 has 13 residues. CDR1 ENHRY and CDR2 SYGVKD come from the germline V gene.

This clonotype has at least ten counts. The V call is TRBV9, the J call TRBJ2-1; 8 bases match TRBD2. Germline V lookup: CDR1 SGDLS, CDR2 YYNGEE. Trimming at V came to 3 bases and at J to 4 bases, leaving 6 bases not matched to a gene. CDR3 size: 15 residues. This chain's CDR3 is CASSAGLAGYNEQFF. CDR3 bases: TGTGCCAGCAGCGCCGGACTAGCTGGGTACAATGAGCAGTTCTTC.

The rearrangement uses TRBV28 and TRBJ2-1; the match to TRBD1 covers 10 bases. Germline V CDR1 and CDR2: MDHEN, SYDVKM. The CDR3 length is 16 residues. V shed 5 bases and J 5 bases; nucleotides not matched to a gene: 9. The CDR3 nucleotides are TGTGCCAGCAGTACGTCCGACAGGGGGCCGGACAATGAGCAGTTCTTC. It encodes CASSTSDRGPDNEQFF.

CDR3 coding DNA: TGTGCCAGCAGTACCACCGGGACAGGGGGCTACCCCCCCTACGAGCAGTACTTC. Translation: CASSTTGTGGYPPYEQYF. The chain couples TRBV28 to TRBJ2-7; TRBD1 agrees at 12 bases. V dropped 5 bases and J dropped 2; count of bases not matched to a gene: 13. CDR3 length: 18 amino acids. Germline loops: CDR1 MDHEN, CDR2 SYDVKM.

The chain has TRBV7-8 and TRBJ1-1; 7 bases line up with TRBD1. CDR3 length: 16 amino acids. J was trimmed by 8 bases and V by 4 bases; bases with no gene match: 16. Germline V gives CDR1 SGHVS, CDR2 FQNEAQ. CDR3 sequence reads: CASSSEIQGRVLEAFF. CDR3 DNA: TGTGCCAGCAGCTCCGAAATACAGGGGCGGGTCCTCGAAGCTTTCTTT.

This clonotype was recorded at least ten times. The J gene is TRBJ2-5, the V gene TRBV10-3; D not resolved. The CDR3 spans 12 residues. With 6 bases removed from V and 3 bases from J, the gap between germline ends came to 8 bases. CDR1 and CDR2 from the germline V gene are ENHRY and SYGVKD. The CDR3 is CAISPHEETQYF. The CDR3 DNA reads TGTGCCATCAGCCCCCACGAAGAGACCCAGTACTTC.

This clonotype was detected only a few times. The CDR3 sequence: CASSRPEDRGLEQYF. CDR3 coding DNA: TGTGCCAGCAGCCGACCAGAGGACAGGGGGTTAGAGCAGTACTTC. The chain recombines TRBV14 with TRBJ2-7; 10 bases map to TRBD1. Losses at the gene ends were 4 bases for V and 7 bases for J; bases not matched to a gene: 10. Germline V gene data show CDR1 as SGHDN and CDR2 as FVKESK. This CDR3 region has 15 residues. The full variable domain, in which reference TRBV14 and TRBJ2-7 provide the parts outside the CDR3, is EAGVTQFPSHSVIEKGQTVTLRCDPISGHDNLYWYRRVMGKEIKFLLHFVKESKQDESGMPNNRFLAERTGGTYSTLKVQPAELEDSGVYFCASSRPEDRGLEQYFGPGTRLTVT.

The gene calls are TRBV7-2 and TRBJ2-1; 12 bases are shared with TRBD2. CDR3 length: 15 residues. Germline CDR1 SGHTA, CDR2 FQGNSA. V lost 3 bases to trimming and J lost 6 bases; unmatched junction nucleotides: 3. CDR3 in amino acids: CASSFLAGGVNEQFF. In DNA form, the CDR3 reads TGTGCCAGCAGCTTCCTAGCGGGGGGGGTCAATGAGCAGTTCTTC. The variable domain in full, with the rest retrieved from reference TRBV7-2 and TRBJ2-1, is GAGVSQSPSNKVTEKGKDVELRCDPISGHTALYWYRQSLGQGLEFLIYFQGNSAPDKSGLPSDRFSAERTGGSVSTLTIQRTQQEDSAVYLCASSFLAGGVNEQFFGPGTRLTVL.

This clonotype was detected only a few times. The chain uses TRBV28 and TRBJ1-6; D uncertain. The V end lost 1 base, the J end lost 0 bases, and 7 bases lay between the germline ends. The CDR3 loop spans 16 amino acids. Germline values: CDR1 MDHEN, CDR2 SYDVKM. The CDR3 DNA reads as TGTGCCAGCAGTTTATCCCCGAGCTCCTATAATTCACCCCTCCACTTT. It specifies CASSLSPSSYNSPLHF.

A note on this clonotype: One junction end does not reproduce the germline sequence, and a read error may be involved. J is TRBJ1-4 and V is TRBV7-9; D is unresolved. The germline CDR1 and CDR2 sequences are SEHNR and FQNEAQ (reference sequence). The CDR3 contains 14 residues. The chain's CDR3 is CVSSLNTVNEKLFF. The CDR3 bases are TGTGTCAGCAGCTTAAACACAGTTAATGAAAAACTGTTTTTT.

About this clonotype itself: One base away lies a much larger clone, so this may be a sequencing read error. The CDR3 nucleotides read TGTGCCAGTACCGGAGGAGCGCAGGGTTCCTCCTACTCTGGGACCAACGTCCTGACTTTC. It specifies CASTGGAQGSSYSGTNVLTF. The chain links TRBV11-1 to TRBJ2-6, with D perhaps matching TRBD1 or TRBD2 (5 bases each). Per germline, CDR1 SGHAT and CDR2 FQDESV (reference sequence). The CDR3 extends over 20 amino acids.

This clonotype occurred many times. This chain joins TRBV29-1 and TRBJ1-2; D possibly corresponds to TRBD1 (6 bases). The CDR3 is 14 amino acids. Germline CDR1 reads SQVTM; CDR2 reads ANQGSEA. The V and J ends lost 6 bases and 1 base respectively, with 15 bases between them. CDR3 in amino acids: CSVIPDRLNYGYTF. The CDR3 DNA reads TGCAGCGTCATTCCTGACAGGCTTAACTATGGCTACACCTTC. The full variable domain, in which reference TRBV29-1 and TRBJ1-2 provide the parts outside the CDR3, is SAVISQKPSRDICQRGTSLTIQCQVDSQVTMMFWYRQQPGQSLTLIATANQGSEATYESGFVIDKFPISRPNLTFSTLTVSNMSPEDSSIYLCSVIPDRLNYGYTFGSGTRLTVV.

This clonotype was recorded a few times. The J gene is TRBJ2-5, the V gene TRBV3-1; D possibly corresponds to TRBD2 (5 bases). The germline V and J ends were trimmed by 4 bases and 5 bases, with 11 bases remaining between them. Germline V gene sequence: CDR1 LGHDT, CDR2 YNNKEL (reference sequence). The CDR3 runs 13 residues. CDR3 DNA sequence: TGTGCCAGCAGCCCGGGGTGGTCGGAGACCCAGTACTTC. It is translated as CASSPGWSETQYF.